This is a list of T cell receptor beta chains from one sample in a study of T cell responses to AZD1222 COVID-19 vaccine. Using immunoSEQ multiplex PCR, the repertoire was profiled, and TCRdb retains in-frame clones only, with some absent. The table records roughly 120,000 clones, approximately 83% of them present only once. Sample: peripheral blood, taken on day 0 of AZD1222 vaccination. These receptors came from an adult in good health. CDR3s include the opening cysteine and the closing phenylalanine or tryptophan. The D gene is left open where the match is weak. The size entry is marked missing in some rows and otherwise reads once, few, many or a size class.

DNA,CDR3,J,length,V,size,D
TGTGCCAGCAGTGAGTCCCCCCAGGGGGCCCGTCAGCCCCAGCATTTT,CASSESPQGARQPQHF,TRBJ1-5,16,TRBV6-1,-,TRBD1
TGTGCCAGCAACCAAATCCGGACAGGGCTTTGGGAGCAGTACTTC,CASNQIRTGLWEQYF,TRBJ2-7,15,TRBV27,once,TRBD1
TGTGCCAGCAGCCCGAGGTTCCAGGGTTACACAGATACGCAGTATTTT,CASSPRFQGYTDTQYF,TRBJ2-3,16,TRBV13,once,-
TGTGCCAGCAGCCGCCTGCTAGCGGATAGCCTAGCCAAAAACATTCAGTACTTC,CASSRLLADSLAKNIQYF,TRBJ2-4,18,TRBV5-8,-,TRBD2
TGTGCCACCAGTGATCGCGGACAGGGTCGAACTAACTATGGCTACACCTTC,CATSDRGQGRTNYGYTF,TRBJ1-2,17,TRBV24-1,-,TRBD1
TGTGCCAGCAGTGAGAGGGGGCTTTTTCAGCCCCAGCATTTT,CASSERGLFQPQHF,TRBJ1-5,14,TRBV2,-,TRBD1
TGTGCCAGCAGCGTGAGCGGGGGCGTAAGCACAGATACGCAGTATTTT,CASSVSGGVSTDTQYF,TRBJ2-3,16,TRBV9,-,TRBD2
TGCGCCAGCAGCTTGGCAGGGGACTATGGCTACACCTTC,CASSLAGDYGYTF,TRBJ1-2,13,TRBV5-1,-,-
TGTGCCACCAGTGATCCACCGGGACAGGGGGCCAATCAGCCCCAGCATTTT,CATSDPPGQGANQPQHF,TRBJ1-5,17,TRBV24-1,-,TRBD1
TGTGCCAGCAGCTTTAGGTTTTCTGGAAACACCATATATTTT,CASSFRFSGNTIYF,TRBJ1-3,14,TRBV5-8,-,-
TGTGCCAGCAGCCAACCTAGGGGGATCCGGAATGAAAAACTGTTTTTT,CASSQPRGIRNEKLFF,TRBJ1-4,16,TRBV3-1/TRBV3-2,few,-
TGTGCCAGCAGCTTAACACTGCCCACAGATACGCAGTATTTT,CASSLTLPTDTQYF,TRBJ2-3,14,TRBV7-3,-,-
TGTGCCAGCCCAAAGGGACTAGCGACTTACGCAGATACGCAGTATTTT,CASPKGLATYADTQYF,TRBJ2-3,16,TRBV18,once,TRBD2
TGTGCCAGCAGTCCCACGGTCTCGGGGGGGAACGGCTACACCTTC,CASSPTVSGGNGYTF,TRBJ1-2,15,TRBV28,-,-
TGTGCCAGCAGCCTAGCGGGAGTGCCAGATACGCAGTATTTT,CASSLAGVPDTQYF,TRBJ2-3,14,TRBV7-2,-,TRBD2
TGTGCCAGCAGCCCCGATCCAACGGCGGGGGAAGGCTACACCTTC,CASSPDPTAGEGYTF,TRBJ1-2,15,TRBV7-9,few,-
TGTGCCAGCAGCTCTCAGGGGGGCTCTGGAAACACCATATATTTT,CASSSQGGSGNTIYF,TRBJ1-3,15,TRBV7-2,few,TRBD1
TGTGCCAGCAGCCATACTACAGGGAACTACGAGCAGTACTTC,CASSHTTGNYEQYF,TRBJ2-7,14,TRBV3-1/TRBV3-2,-,-
TGCGCCAGCAGCTTGGTGGGCCAGACAACTAATTCACCCCTCCACTTT,CASSLVGQTTNSPLHF,TRBJ1-6,16,TRBV5-1,once,-
TGCGCCAGCAGCCAAGAGAGCGTAAGCTCCTACAATGAGCAGTTCTTC,CASSQESVSSYNEQFF,TRBJ2-1,16,TRBV4-1,once,-
TGTGCCAGCAGCTTTCTAGGCAGAGAAGAGGGCTATGGCTACACCTTC,CASSFLGREEGYGYTF,TRBJ1-2,16,TRBV5-4,-,-
TGTGCCAGCAGTTACCGAGAGGGGGCGAGGGAGCAGTACTTC,CASSYREGAREQYF,TRBJ2-7,14,TRBV6-5,-,TRBD1
TGTGCCACCAGTGATTCTGGGGACTATGGCTACACCTTC,CATSDSGDYGYTF,TRBJ1-2,13,TRBV24-1,-,-
TGTGCCAGCAGCTTTGAGCTTTCACCCCTCCACTTT,CASSFELSPLHF,TRBJ1-6,12,TRBV5-4,-,-
TGTGCCTGGAGTCTGCGAGGCCTCTCCTACGAGCAGTACTTC,CAWSLRGLSYEQYF,TRBJ2-7,14,TRBV30,-,-
TGTGCCAGCAGCGCCGCAGGGGTAGGCACTGAAGCTTTCTTT,CASSAAGVGTEAFF,TRBJ1-1,14,TRBV9,-,-
TGTGCCAGCAGCTCGGGACAGGGGGGTTACAATGAGCAGTTCTTC,CASSSGQGGYNEQFF,TRBJ2-1,15,TRBV11-3,-,TRBD1
TGTGCCAGAAGCTTGAGGCCCAGCTTGGCGGGCTCCTACAATGAGCAGTTCTTC,CARSLRPSLAGSYNEQFF,TRBJ2-1,18,TRBV5-3,-,-
TGTGCCAGTAGAGTTCAGGAGGGCTATGGCTACACCTTC,CASRVQEGYGYTF,TRBJ1-2,13,TRBV19,-,-
TGTGCCAGTAGTCAGAGCGCTGTATACGAGCAGTACTTC,CASSQSAVYEQYF,TRBJ2-7,13,TRBV19,-,-
TGTGCCAGCAGTGCGGGGGAACTAGCGGGGACCGGGGAGCTGTTTTTT,CASSAGELAGTGELFF,TRBJ2-2,16,TRBV2,-,TRBD2
TGTGCCAGCAGCACCGGGACAGGGACCTACGAGCAGTACTTC,CASSTGTGTYEQYF,TRBJ2-7,14,TRBV28,-,TRBD1
TGTGCCAGCAGCATCAGGGAGGGATCGAACACCGGGGAGCTGTTTTTT,CASSIREGSNTGELFF,TRBJ2-2,16,TRBV9,-,TRBD2
TGTGCCAGCAGCTTTGTAACAGCGAACACTGAAGCTTTCTTT,CASSFVTANTEAFF,TRBJ1-1,14,TRBV11-3,-,-
TGTGCCAGCAGCTTACGAAGGGGGGCTGAAGAAAAACTGTTTTTT,CASSLRRGAEEKLFF,TRBJ1-4,15,TRBV5-5,-,-
TGCGCCAGCAGTAGCGGGGGGTTTACCGGGGAGCTGTTTTTT,CASSSGGFTGELFF,TRBJ2-2,14,TRBV4-1,-,TRBD2
TGCAGCGTTGCCGGGACAGATTTCTATGGCTACACCTTC,CSVAGTDFYGYTF,TRBJ1-2,13,TRBV29-1,-,TRBD1
TGTGCCAGCAGCCAAAAAAACAGGGTTGGGTACGAGCAGTACTTC,CASSQKNRVGYEQYF,TRBJ2-7,15,TRBV11-2,-,-
TGTGCCATCAACCCATGGGTAGGGAACACTGAAGCTTTCTTT,CAINPWVGNTEAFF,TRBJ1-1,14,TRBV6-2/TRBV6-3,few,-
TGCAGCGCCCCCGGGACTAGCGGGAAAAGCCAAGAGACCCAGTACTTC,CSAPGTSGKSQETQYF,TRBJ2-5,16,TRBV29-1,-,TRBD2
TGTGCCAGTAAATCGGGAGCGGGAGGTGTCAAGAGAGGCAATGAGCAGTTCTTC,CASKSGAGGVKRGNEQFF,TRBJ2-1,18,TRBV19,once,TRBD2
TGTGCCAGCAAGGCCCACACAGGCAATCAGCCCCAGCATTTT,CASKAHTGNQPQHF,TRBJ1-5,14,TRBV27,-,-
TGTGCCAGCACCAAGGGTTTGCGGGAAAAACTGTTTTTT,CASTKGLREKLFF,TRBJ1-4,13,TRBV12-3/TRBV12-4,once,-
TGTGCCAGCAGTCTAGGCGGTTCGGCCAGGGGAGGAAACACCATATATTTT,CASSLGGSARGGNTIYF,TRBJ1-3,17,TRBV28,-,-
TGTGCCAGCAGCTTACTAGCGGGGGCCTACAATGAGCAGTTCTTC,CASSLLAGAYNEQFF,TRBJ2-1,15,TRBV7-3,-,TRBD2
TGTGCCAGCAGTGAATGGGGCCTAAACACCGGGGAGCTGTTTTTT,CASSEWGLNTGELFF,TRBJ2-2,15,TRBV25-1,-,-
TGTGCCAGCAGCTCCAGCCCCCCCAATGAGCAGTTCTTC,CASSSSPPNEQFF,TRBJ2-1,13,TRBV7-3,-,-
TGCGCCAGCAGCACCTCGTGGGGCCGGAATGAGCAGTTCTTC,CASSTSWGRNEQFF,TRBJ2-1,14,TRBV5-1,-,-
TGCAGCGTTAGAGCGGGGGCCGACGCCGGCAATGAGCAGTTCTTC,CSVRAGADAGNEQFF,TRBJ2-1,15,TRBV29-1,-,TRBD2
TGTGCCAGCAGCTTAGGTAGCGGGCGCACCGGGGAGCTGTTTTTT,CASSLGSGRTGELFF,TRBJ2-2,15,TRBV7-9,-,TRBD2
TGTGCCAGCAGCGTAAACTCCAAGGGACGGTCTACTCATGGCTACACCTTC,CASSVNSKGRSTHGYTF,TRBJ1-2,17,TRBV9,-,-
TGCGCCAGCAGTAGCCGTAGCGACTATGGCTACACCTTC,CASSSRSDYGYTF,TRBJ1-2,13,TRBV10-1,few,-
TGTGCCAGCAGTGAAATTAGGGGCCCCTATGGCTACACCTTC,CASSEIRGPYGYTF,TRBJ1-2,14,TRBV6-1,-,-